This record covers a single T cell receptor (beta chain). The data belong to a study of blood T cell repertoires in COVID-19. Study information: Sources were T cells, B-cell-depleted T cells, or PBMCs; the material itself was cDNA or gDNA.

Per the original methods: Nucleated cell counts were estimated from reference gene primer amplification. TCRdb's table, derived via immunoSEQ multiplex PCR, lists solely in-frame clones and lacks some. V and J calls and clone size are copied from that table; D and trimming were computed from the DNA. In the table there are around 300,000 clones, approximately 80% of which are singletons. The V gene end was trimmed by 9 bases and the J gene end by 2 bases; junction bases not matched to a gene: 16. CDR1 is LGHNT and CDR2 is FRNRAP in the germline V gene. The CDR3 runs to 17 residues. This chain uses TRBV12-5 with TRBJ2-3; 8 bases are shared with TRBD1. Sequenced material: peripheral blood. The sequence derives from a woman aged 45-60 years with active or convalescent COVID-19. CDR3 protein: CASSHRQGPTYTDTQYF. The CDR3 bases are TGTGCTAGCTCGCACCGACAGGGGCCCACCTACACAGATACGCAGTATTTT.